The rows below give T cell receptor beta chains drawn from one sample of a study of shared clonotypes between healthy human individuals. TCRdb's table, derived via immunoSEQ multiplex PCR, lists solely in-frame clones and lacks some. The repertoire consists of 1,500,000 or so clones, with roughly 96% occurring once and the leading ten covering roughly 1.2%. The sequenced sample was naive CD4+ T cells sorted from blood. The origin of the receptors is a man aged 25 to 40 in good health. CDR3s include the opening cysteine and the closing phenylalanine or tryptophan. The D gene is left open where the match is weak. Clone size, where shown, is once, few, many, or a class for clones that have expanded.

cdr3_aa: CASSRRTDSNTGELFF
cdr3_nt: TGTGCCAGCAGCCGGAGGACGGACTCGAACACCGGGGAGCTGTTTTTT
j_call: TRBJ2-2
v_call: TRBV2
d_call: NA
clone_size: NA

cdr3_aa: CASSAGPYEQYF
cdr3_nt: TGTGCCAGCAGTGCGGGACCCTACGAGCAGTACTTC
j_call: TRBJ2-7
v_call: TRBV6-1
d_call: NA
clone_size: NA

cdr3_aa: CASMGHPTTTNEKLFF
cdr3_nt: TGTGCCAGCATGGGCCATCCTACCACAACTAATGAAAAACTGTTTTTT
j_call: TRBJ1-4
v_call: TRBV28
d_call: NA
clone_size: NA

cdr3_aa: CASSAGRGEKLFF
cdr3_nt: TGTGCCAGCAGTGCAGGGAGGGGTGAAAAACTGTTTTTT
j_call: TRBJ1-4
v_call: TRBV2
d_call: NA
clone_size: once

cdr3_aa: CASRPGQGSRFGTGELFF
cdr3_nt: TGTGCCAGCAGACCTGGACAGGGGTCCAGGTTCGGCACCGGGGAGCTGTTTTTT
j_call: TRBJ2-2
v_call: TRBV28
d_call: TRBD1
clone_size: once

cdr3_aa: CASSPGQGGPNYGYTF
cdr3_nt: TGTGCCAGCAGCCCCGGACAGGGGGGCCCCAACTATGGCTACACCTTC
j_call: TRBJ1-2
v_call: TRBV7-9
d_call: TRBD1
clone_size: once

cdr3_aa: CASSKPGQELSPMNTEAFF
cdr3_nt: TGCGCCAGCAGTAAACCGGGACAGGAATTGTCCCCTATGAACACTGAAGCTTTCTTT
j_call: TRBJ1-1
v_call: TRBV10-1
d_call: TRBD1
clone_size: NA

cdr3_aa: CASLPRGQDNVEKLFF
cdr3_nt: TGTGCCAGCCTACCCAGGGGTCAGGACAATGTTGAAAAACTGTTTTTT
j_call: TRBJ1-4
v_call: TRBV4-2
d_call: NA
clone_size: NA

cdr3_aa: CASSVAETGKGETQYF
cdr3_nt: TGTGCCAGCAGCGTAGCTGAGACAGGGAAGGGAGAGACCCAGTACTTC
j_call: TRBJ2-5
v_call: TRBV9
d_call: TRBD1
clone_size: NA

cdr3_aa: CASRLGGRIPYEQYF
cdr3_nt: TGTGCCAGCAGGTTGGGCGGGAGGATCCCCTACGAGCAGTACTTC
j_call: TRBJ2-7
v_call: TRBV9
d_call: TRBD2
clone_size: NA

cdr3_aa: CASTFGLVGTDTQYF
cdr3_nt: TGCGCCAGCACTTTCGGGTTAGTTGGCACAGATACGCAGTATTTT
j_call: TRBJ2-3
v_call: TRBV5-1
d_call: NA
clone_size: NA

cdr3_aa: CASSYLAGGLVELFF
cdr3_nt: TGTGCCAGCAGCTACCTAGCGGGAGGACTGGTCGAGCTGTTTTTT
j_call: TRBJ2-2
v_call: TRBV7-8
d_call: TRBD2
clone_size: NA

cdr3_aa: CAWSVSTLTTGTLFF
cdr3_nt: TGTGCCTGGAGTGTATCGACCCTAACGACAGGGACACTGTTTTTT
j_call: TRBJ1-4
v_call: TRBV30
d_call: TRBD1
clone_size: NA

cdr3_aa: CASSLAGEKLFF
cdr3_nt: TGCGCCAGCAGCTTGGCCGGTGAAAAACTGTTTTTT
j_call: TRBJ1-4
v_call: TRBV5-1
d_call: NA
clone_size: NA

cdr3_aa: CASSGTYPTNEKLFF
cdr3_nt: TGTGCCAGCAGTGGGACATACCCAACTAATGAAAAACTGTTTTTT
j_call: TRBJ1-4
v_call: TRBV6-1
d_call: NA
clone_size: NA

cdr3_aa: CASTSLIRVRRNEQFF
cdr3_nt: TGTGCCAGCACCTCCCTTATCCGGGTTCGTCGGAATGAGCAGTTCTTC
j_call: TRBJ2-1
v_call: TRBV27
d_call: NA
clone_size: NA

cdr3_aa: CASSVDPHGRPLDTQYF
cdr3_nt: TGTGCCAGCAGCGTAGACCCACACGGGAGGCCCCTTGATACGCAGTATTTT
j_call: TRBJ2-3
v_call: TRBV9
d_call: TRBD2
clone_size: NA

cdr3_aa: CASSITSTQVANTGELFF
cdr3_nt: TGTGCCAGCAGCATAACATCGACACAGGTTGCCAACACCGGGGAGCTGTTTTTT
j_call: TRBJ2-2
v_call: TRBV9
d_call: NA
clone_size: NA

cdr3_aa: CASSLAREGRNTIYF
cdr3_nt: TGTGCCAGCAGCTTGGCGCGAGAAGGGAGAAACACCATATATTTT
j_call: TRBJ1-3
v_call: TRBV5-8
d_call: NA
clone_size: NA

cdr3_aa: CASSQIERSSTDTQYF
cdr3_nt: TGTGCCAGCAGCCAAATCGAGCGCTCTAGCACAGATACGCAGTATTTT
j_call: TRBJ2-3
v_call: TRBV4-2
d_call: NA
clone_size: NA

cdr3_aa: CASSYSPSYGYTF
cdr3_nt: TGTGCCAGCAGTTACTCGCCCAGCTATGGCTACACCTTC
j_call: TRBJ1-2
v_call: TRBV6-6
d_call: NA
clone_size: NA

cdr3_aa: CASSVDLKNIQYF
cdr3_nt: TGTGCCAGCAGCGTTGACTTGAAAAACATTCAGTACTTC
j_call: TRBJ2-4
v_call: TRBV9
d_call: NA
clone_size: NA

cdr3_aa: CASRTDRKAFF
cdr3_nt: TGTGCCAGCAGGACGGATAGGAAAGCTTTCTTT
j_call: TRBJ1-1
v_call: TRBV28
d_call: NA
clone_size: NA

cdr3_aa: CASSGFSGANVLTF
cdr3_nt: TGTGCCAGTAGTGGTTTCTCTGGGGCCAACGTCCTGACTTTC
j_call: TRBJ2-6
v_call: TRBV19
d_call: NA
clone_size: NA

cdr3_aa: CASSLTAAGVGGTDTQYF
cdr3_nt: TGCGCCAGCAGCTTGACGGCGGCCGGAGTGGGGGGCACAGATACGCAGTATTTT
j_call: TRBJ2-3
v_call: TRBV5-1
d_call: NA
clone_size: NA

cdr3_aa: CASNRTPGANVLTF
cdr3_nt: TGTGCCAGCAATAGAACGCCTGGGGCCAACGTCCTGACTTTC
j_call: TRBJ2-6
v_call: TRBV6-6
d_call: NA
clone_size: NA